Presented here are 24 T cell receptor beta chains from one specimen sequenced in a study of cytomegalovirus exposure and HLA in healthy donors. A multiplex PCR was run with 60 Vbeta primers and 13 Jbeta primers. The protocol was immunoSEQ multiplex PCR, while the TCRdb copy is restricted to in-frame clones and leaves out a portion. Of about 67,000 clones in the sample, 70% to 85% are singletons; the top ten hold about 8.2%. Sequencing was performed on PBMCs. The receptors derive from a man in his 60s in good health and CMV-seropositive.

The chain is built from TRBV6-5 and TRBJ2-5, with TRBD2 matching over 7 bases. With V trimmed by 6 bases and J by 5 bases, 6 bases remained unmatched. This CDR3 is 13 amino acids long. Per germline, CDR1 MNHEY and CDR2 SVGAGI. The CDR3 reads CASSPMGGETQYF. CDR3 coding DNA: TGTGCCAGCAGCCCCATGGGGGGGGAGACCCAGTACTTC.

In nucleotides, the CDR3 is TGTGCCATCAGTGACGGTACCTACGAGCAGTACTTC. Encoded protein: CAISDGTYEQYF. The rearrangement links TRBV10-3 to TRBJ2-7; D call uncertain. Germline loops: CDR1 ENHRY, CDR2 SYGVKD. The V and J ends lost 3 bases and 2 bases respectively, with 5 bases between them. This CDR3 spans 12 amino acids.

This clone occurred a few times. The chain recombines TRBV27 with TRBJ1-2; D unresolved. The CDR3 spans 13 residues. V was shortened by 9 bases and J by 5 bases, with 16 bases between the two germline ends. CDR1 is MNHEY and CDR2 is SMNVEV in the germline V gene (reference sequence). DNA of the CDR3: TGTGCCAGTGGTACGGGGATGCTATATGGCTACACCTTC. Protein sequence: CASGTGMLYGYTF.

V usage is TRBV11-2 and J usage is TRBJ2-3, with 7 bases identical to TRBD1. Germline trimming cut 3 bases from V and 1 base from J; bases unmatched to any gene: 1. This CDR3 is built from 14 residues. Germline V CDR1 and CDR2: SGHAT, FQNNGV. The CDR3 reads CASSFTGGTDTQYF. CDR3 in DNA: TGTGCCAGCAGCTTCACAGGGGGCACAGATACGCAGTATTTT. Variable domain in full (rest from reference TRBV11-2 and TRBJ2-3): EAGVAQSPRYKIIEKRQSVAFWCNPISGHATLYWYQQILGQGPKLLIQFQNNGVVDDSQLPKDRFSAERLKGVDSTLKIQPAKLEDSAVYLCASSFTGGTDTQYFGPGTRLTVL.

This clone occurred once. V gene TRBV4-1 combines with J gene TRBJ1-2; 9 bases match TRBD1. This CDR3 comprises 16 residues. V lost 1 base to trimming and J lost 8 bases; unmatched junction nucleotides: 11. Germline lookup yields CDR1 MGHRA and CDR2 YSYEKL. The CDR3 sequence: CASSQVPGQGSNGYTF. CDR3 nucleotides: TGCGCCAGCAGCCAAGTACCGGGACAGGGTTCCAACGGCTACACCTTC.

In its sample, this clone was seen a few times. The chain employs TRBV19 and TRBJ2-5, with D perhaps TRBD2 (6 bases). The CDR3 covers 15 residues. Per the germline V gene, CDR1 is LNHDA and CDR2 is SQIVND (reference sequence). V lost 4 bases, J lost 4 bases, and 16 bases lay in between. CDR3 sequence: CASSRGEFFGETQYF. Here the CDR3 DNA reads TGTGCCAGTAGTAGGGGGGAGTTTTTCGGAGAGACCCAGTACTTC.

The chain recombines TRBV10-2 with TRBJ2-7, with a weak D call TRBD1 (5 bases). CDR1 WSHSY and CDR2 SAAADI come from the germline V gene. This CDR3 spans 14 amino acids. V lost 3 bases and J 2 bases, leaving 11 bases between the germline ends. This CDR3 is CASSEAPGTYEQYF. The CDR3 DNA sequence: TGCGCCAGCAGTGAAGCTCCAGGGACCTACGAGCAGTACTTC.

In regard to this clone: At one of its ends the junction is not consistent with the germline gene, which may arise from a read error. The gene calls are TRBV7-9 and TRBJ1-4; maybe TRBD1 (5 bases). The germline V gene encodes CDR1 SEHNR and CDR2 FQNEAQ (reference sequence). This CDR3 has 15 amino acids. The CDR3 nucleotides read TGTTCCAGCAGCTTACGGGGGGATGATTATGAAAAACTGTTTTTT. Its translation: CSSSLRGDDYEKLFF. The whole variable domain, filled in from reference TRBV7-9 and TRBJ1-4, reads DTGVSQNPRHKITKRGQNVTFRCDPISEHNRLYWYRQTLGQGPEFLTYFQNEAQLEKSRLLSDRFSAERPKGSFSTLEIQRTEQGDSAMYLCSSSLRGDDYEKLFFGSGTQLSVL.

This chain uses TRBV11-2 with TRBJ2-7; TRBD1 agrees at 10 bases. Per the germline V gene, CDR1 is SGHAT and CDR2 is FQNNGV. V shed 7 bases, J shed 13 bases, and the junction held 13 bases outside the gene matches. The CDR3 consists of 13 residues. The CDR3 DNA reads TGTGCCAGCACCCCGGGACAGGGGCGACTCACCTACTTC. Its protein product is CASTPGQGRLTYF.

The chain links TRBV5-1 to TRBJ1-3; D not resolved. Looked up from germline, CDR1 is SGHRS and CDR2 is YFSETQ. The CDR3 spans 14 residues. The germline V and J ends were trimmed by 1 base and 0 bases, with 5 bases remaining between them. CDR3 sequence (DNA): TGCGCCAGCAGCTTGTCGGTCTCTGGAAACACCATATATTTT. Translating gives CASSLSVSGNTIYF.

This chain uses TRBV2 with TRBJ2-7, with D possibly being TRBD1 (5 bases). This CDR3 is 14 amino acids long. Deletions cut 6 bases from V and 6 bases from J, with 18 bases between. Per the germline V gene, CDR1 is SNHLY and CDR2 is FYNNEI. CDR3 in DNA: TGTGCCAGCAGCCGAGACAGAGTATGGGGCGAGCAGTACTTC. Its protein product is CASSRDRVWGEQYF.

The chain couples TRBV6-1 to TRBJ2-3; 8 bases match TRBD2. The V gene end was trimmed by 4 bases and the J gene end by 6 bases; junction bases not matched to a gene: 6. Germline loops: CDR1 MNHNS, CDR2 SASEGT. This CDR3 is 14 amino acids long. CDR3 sequence reads: CASSGGSGTDTQYF. DNA for the CDR3: TGTGCCAGCAGTGGAGGTAGCGGGACCGATACGCAGTATTTT.

The CDR3 region has the DNA TGTGCCAGCAGTGACTCGATTAGCGGGGGTCCCACAGATACGCAGTATTTT. Translation: CASSDSISGGPTDTQYF. The chain links TRBV6-4 to TRBJ2-3; 9 bases agree with TRBD2. Germline loops: CDR1 MRHNA, CDR2 SNTAGT. CDR3 length equals 17 residues. Germline trimming cut 0 bases from V and 2 bases from J; bases unmatched to any gene: 6.

The chain combines TRBV19 with TRBJ2-7; 8 bases map to TRBD2. V was pared by 5 bases and J by 3 bases, with 9 bases of the junction left unmatched. The CDR3 extends over 15 amino acids. Germline CDR1 LNHDA, CDR2 SQIVND (reference sequence). The CDR3, as DNA: TGTGCCAGTAGTTGGGGCGTTACTAGCGGCTACGAGCAGTACTTC. Its protein is CASSWGVTSGYEQYF.

V usage is TRBV29-1 and J usage is TRBJ1-3; D is undetermined. The CDR3 is made up of 14 amino acids. V lost 7 bases and J lost 2, with 15 bases in between. Looked up from germline, CDR1 is SQVTM and CDR2 is ANQGSEA. The chain's CDR3 is CSARRGGTGNTIYF. The CDR3 DNA reads TGCAGCGCCCGCCGGGGAGGGACTGGAAACACCATATATTTT.

The V gene is TRBV5-1, the J gene TRBJ1-5, with no clear D. Germline CDR1 SGHRS, CDR2 YFSETQ. CDR3 size: 15 residues. Trimming cost V 0 bases and J 0 bases, with 7 bases left between them. The CDR3: CASSLGASSNQPQHF. CDR3 sequence (DNA): TGCGCCAGCAGCTTGGGCGCAAGTAGCAATCAGCCCCAGCATTTT.

The chain uses TRBV10-1 and TRBJ2-5, with D possibly being TRBD1 (6 bases). V lost 4 bases, J lost 6 bases, and 15 bases lay in between. The germline CDR1 and CDR2 sequences are WNHNN and SYGVQD (reference sequence). The CDR3 totals 14 residues. The CDR3 DNA reads as TGCGCCAGCAGTGCGAACCAGGGGTCAAAGACCCAGTACTTC. As protein: CASSANQGSKTQYF.

The V and J genes are TRBV30 and TRBJ2-1; the D gene is possibly TRBD2 (5 bases). Germline assignment: CDR1 GTSNPN and CDR2 SVGIG (reference sequence). The CDR3 is made up of 15 amino acids. V was clipped by 0 bases and J by 8 bases, with 17 bases between them. The CDR3 bases are TGTGCCTGGAGTGTACTAAGGGTCCACGGGGATGAGCAGTTCTTC. Encoded protein: CAWSVLRVHGDEQFF. The whole variable domain, filled in from reference TRBV30 and TRBJ2-1, reads SQTIHQWPATLVQPVGSPLSLECTVEGTSNPNLYWYRQAAGRGLQLLFYSVGIGQISSEVPQNLSASRPQDRQFILSSKKLLLSDSGFYLCAWSVLRVHGDEQFFGPGTRLTVL.

By sample fraction, this clone is medium-sized. The chain recombines TRBV6-1 with TRBJ2-3; 10 bases match TRBD1. The CDR3 covers 16 residues. CDR1 and CDR2 (germline): MNHNS, SASEGT. V lost 2 bases, J lost 6 bases, and 8 bases stayed unmatched. The chain's CDR3 is CASSEPSGQGLDTQYF. In DNA form, the CDR3 reads TGTGCCAGCAGTGAACCCTCGGGACAGGGGTTGGATACGCAGTATTTT.

About this clone: At one boundary the junction diverges from the germline segment, which might be a read error. This chain uses TRBV7-9 with TRBJ2-1; D is ambiguous. This CDR3 has 11 residues. The germline CDR1 and CDR2 sequences are SEHNR and FQNEAQ (reference sequence). This chain's CDR3 is CASSLDNEQFF. DNA for the CDR3: TGTGCCAGCAGCTTAGACAACGAGCAGTTCTTC.

This clone was picked up a small number of times. The rearrangement joins TRBV19 to TRBJ2-3; 7 nucleotides agree with TRBD1. J was trimmed by 3 bases and V by 7 bases; bases with no gene match: 10. From germline, CDR1 is LNHDA and CDR2 SQIVND (reference sequence). The CDR3 length is 15 residues. CDR3 nucleotide sequence: TGTGCCAGTAAACGACAGGGCTGGGGTACAGATACGCAGTATTTT. It translates to CASKRQGWGTDTQYF.

The rearrangement joins TRBV2 to TRBJ1-1, with a weak D call TRBD1 (5 bases). CDR1 and CDR2 (germline): SNHLY, FYNNEI. V lost 1 base, J lost 4 bases, and 10 bases lay in between. There are 14 residues in the CDR3. The chain's CDR3 is CASSEEERGTEAFF. Written as DNA, the CDR3 is TGTGCCAGCAGTGAAGAGGAAAGGGGCACTGAAGCTTTCTTT.

The chain carries TRBV6-5 and TRBJ2-3, with TRBD2 as a possible D gene (5 bases). V was clipped by 4 bases and J by 2 bases, with 13 bases between them. The CDR3 spans 15 residues. Germline CDR1 MNHEY, CDR2 SVGAGI. The CDR3 DNA reads TGTGCCAGCAGTTCAATGGAGGCCCCCACAGATACGCAGTATTTT. Encoded protein: CASSSMEAPTDTQYF.

In its sample, this clone was seen once. The chain recombines TRBV10-3 with TRBJ2-1; 7 bases align to TRBD2. Looked up from germline, CDR1 is ENHRY and CDR2 is SYGVKD. The CDR3 sequence is 15 residues long. The V segment lost 2 bases and the J segment 6 bases; nucleotides outside the gene matches: 7. The DNA of the CDR3 is TGTGCCATCAGTGAGGGGCGGGAGAGGGTCAATGAGCAGTTCTTC. Amino acids: CAISEGRERVNEQFF.